The next 8 T cell receptor beta chains were all read from a single sample in a study of T-cell memory formation after mild COVID-19 (dated by TCRdb to the early 2020s). Library preparation was by 5' RACE. The instrument was an Illumina NovaSeq 6000. TCRdb trimmed the raw reads at Q25, called clones with MiXCR and kept productive beta chains. One record per CDR3 amino acid sequence lists the most common genes and DNA. The sample table records around 450,000 distinct CDR3 sequences; approximately 25% of these occur just once. The top ten clones comprise around 8.8% of the sample. Sequencing was done on a sample of PBMCs or a T cell subset sorted from them (not recorded which). Receptor source: an adult woman who had mild COVID-19 (a few samples of this study predate the infection). The sample titles of this study are shuffled in the database, so cell type and time point are left out; the donor was told from shared clones.

This chain uses TRBV6-2 or TRBV6-3 with TRBJ1-2, with a tentative D call TRBD1 (5 bases). The germline CDR1 and CDR2 sequences are MNHEY and SVGEGT. The CDR3 consists of 15 residues. Trimming removed 0 bases at V and 8 bases at J, with 16 bases between. CDR3 bases: TGTGCCAGCAGTTACTCGCCCAACGGGGCGCGGGGCTACACCTTC. Residues: CASSYSPNGARGYTF.

The chain recombines TRBV12-3 or TRBV12-4 with TRBJ2-5, with a weak D call TRBD2 (5 bases). This CDR3 region has 14 residues. V dropped 2 bases and J dropped 4 bases, with 11 bases sitting between them. The CDR3 bases are TGTGCCAGCAGTTTATTTGGACTCGGAGAGACCCAGTACTTC. This codes for CASSLFGLGETQYF.

This clonotype was observed a few times. This chain connects TRBV5-1 to TRBJ2-1; D might be TRBD1 or TRBD2, each matching 5 bases. CDR3 size: 13 residues. Looked up from germline, CDR1 is SGHRS and CDR2 is YFSETQ. The V end lost 5 bases, the J end lost 6 bases, and 12 bases lay between the germline ends. CDR3 sequence reads: CASRSWGSNEQFF. In nucleotides, the CDR3 is TGCGCCAGCAGGTCTTGGGGGAGCAATGAGCAGTTCTTC.

The V call is TRBV4-2, the J call TRBJ2-3; 10 bases line up with TRBD2. Germline trimming cut 0 bases from V and 5 bases from J; bases unmatched to any gene: 17. The CDR3 is 20 residues long. The germline CDR1 and CDR2 sequences are LGHNA and YNFKEQ. CDR3 sequence: CASSQDRGRLAGGWRDTQYF. CDR3 in DNA: TGTGCCAGCAGCCAAGATCGCGGTCGGTTAGCGGGGGGCTGGAGAGATACGCAGTATTTT.

This clonotype turned up a few times. This rearrangement joins TRBV21-1 to TRBJ1-2; the table assigns TRBD1, which was not confirmed against the DNA. TRBV21-1 is marked as a pseudogene. There are 19 residues in the CDR3. The CDR3 is CASSKRPRGNSWGDYGYTF. CDR3 coding DNA: TGTGCCAGCAGCAAACGTCCCCGGGGAAATTCCTGGGGGGACTATGGCTACACCTTC.

The V call is TRBV6-1, the J call TRBJ2-2, with 8 bases matching TRBD1. The CDR3 sequence is 17 residues long. The V gene end was trimmed by 7 bases and the J gene end by 0 bases; junction bases not matched to a gene: 10. Germline lookup yields CDR1 MNHNS and CDR2 SASEGT. The CDR3, as DNA: TGTGCCAGCAAACAACTCCCGGGACAGGCGAACACCGGGGAGCTGTTTTTT. This codes for CASKQLPGQANTGELFF.

This clonotype showed up just a few times. V and J are TRBV4-2 and TRBJ2-5; the match to TRBD1 covers 8 bases. V lost 4 bases, J lost 5 bases, and 6 bases stayed unmatched. The CDR3 is 14 residues long. Germline-derived CDR1 and CDR2 are LGHNA and YNFKEQ. CDR3 region: CASSPEGQVETQYF. Written as DNA, the CDR3 is TGTGCCAGCAGCCCCGAGGGACAGGTCGAGACCCAGTACTTC.

DNA of the CDR3: TGTGCCAGCAGTTTAGCTGCGCACGGTCTAGCCATCTACTTC. Translated: CASSLAAHGLAIYF. The chain links TRBV12-3 or TRBV12-4 to TRBJ2-4; D is possibly TRBD2 (5 bases). The CDR3 contains 14 residues. The V end was cut by 0 bases, the J end by 16 bases, with 19 bases between.